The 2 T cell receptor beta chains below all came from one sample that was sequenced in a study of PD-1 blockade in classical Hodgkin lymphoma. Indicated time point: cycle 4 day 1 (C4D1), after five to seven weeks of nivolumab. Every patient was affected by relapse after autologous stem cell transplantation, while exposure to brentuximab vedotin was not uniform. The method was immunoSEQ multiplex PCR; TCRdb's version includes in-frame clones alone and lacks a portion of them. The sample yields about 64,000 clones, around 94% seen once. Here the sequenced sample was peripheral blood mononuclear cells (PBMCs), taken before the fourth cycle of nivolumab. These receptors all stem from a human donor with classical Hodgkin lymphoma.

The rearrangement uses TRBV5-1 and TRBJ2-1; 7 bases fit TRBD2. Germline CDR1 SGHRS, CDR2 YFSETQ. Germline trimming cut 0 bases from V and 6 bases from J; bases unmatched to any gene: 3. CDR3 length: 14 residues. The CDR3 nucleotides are TGCGCCAGCAGCTTGGCGGGGGGATCCAATGAGCAGTTCTTC. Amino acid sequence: CASSLAGGSNEQFF.

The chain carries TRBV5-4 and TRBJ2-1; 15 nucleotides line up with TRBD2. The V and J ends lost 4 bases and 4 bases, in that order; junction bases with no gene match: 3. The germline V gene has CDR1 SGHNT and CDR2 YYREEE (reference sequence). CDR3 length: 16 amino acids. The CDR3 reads CASSPGTSGRYNEQFF. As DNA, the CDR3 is TGTGCCAGCAGCCCCGGGACTAGCGGGAGGTACAATGAGCAGTTCTTC.